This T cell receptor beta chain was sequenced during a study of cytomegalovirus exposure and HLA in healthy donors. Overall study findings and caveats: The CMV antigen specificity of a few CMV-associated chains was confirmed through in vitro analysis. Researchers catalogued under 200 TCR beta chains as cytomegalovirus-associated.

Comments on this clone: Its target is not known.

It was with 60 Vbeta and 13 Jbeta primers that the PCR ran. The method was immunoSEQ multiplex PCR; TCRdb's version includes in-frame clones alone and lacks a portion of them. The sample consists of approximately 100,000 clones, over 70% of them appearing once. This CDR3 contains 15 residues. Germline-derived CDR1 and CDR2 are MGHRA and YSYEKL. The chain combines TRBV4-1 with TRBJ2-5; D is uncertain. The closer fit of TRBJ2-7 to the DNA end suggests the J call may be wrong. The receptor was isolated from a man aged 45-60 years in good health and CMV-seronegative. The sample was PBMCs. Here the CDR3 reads CASSQVTSRTYEQYF. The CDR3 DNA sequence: TGCGCCAGCAGCCAAGTAACTTCCCGCACCTACGAGCAGTACTTC.